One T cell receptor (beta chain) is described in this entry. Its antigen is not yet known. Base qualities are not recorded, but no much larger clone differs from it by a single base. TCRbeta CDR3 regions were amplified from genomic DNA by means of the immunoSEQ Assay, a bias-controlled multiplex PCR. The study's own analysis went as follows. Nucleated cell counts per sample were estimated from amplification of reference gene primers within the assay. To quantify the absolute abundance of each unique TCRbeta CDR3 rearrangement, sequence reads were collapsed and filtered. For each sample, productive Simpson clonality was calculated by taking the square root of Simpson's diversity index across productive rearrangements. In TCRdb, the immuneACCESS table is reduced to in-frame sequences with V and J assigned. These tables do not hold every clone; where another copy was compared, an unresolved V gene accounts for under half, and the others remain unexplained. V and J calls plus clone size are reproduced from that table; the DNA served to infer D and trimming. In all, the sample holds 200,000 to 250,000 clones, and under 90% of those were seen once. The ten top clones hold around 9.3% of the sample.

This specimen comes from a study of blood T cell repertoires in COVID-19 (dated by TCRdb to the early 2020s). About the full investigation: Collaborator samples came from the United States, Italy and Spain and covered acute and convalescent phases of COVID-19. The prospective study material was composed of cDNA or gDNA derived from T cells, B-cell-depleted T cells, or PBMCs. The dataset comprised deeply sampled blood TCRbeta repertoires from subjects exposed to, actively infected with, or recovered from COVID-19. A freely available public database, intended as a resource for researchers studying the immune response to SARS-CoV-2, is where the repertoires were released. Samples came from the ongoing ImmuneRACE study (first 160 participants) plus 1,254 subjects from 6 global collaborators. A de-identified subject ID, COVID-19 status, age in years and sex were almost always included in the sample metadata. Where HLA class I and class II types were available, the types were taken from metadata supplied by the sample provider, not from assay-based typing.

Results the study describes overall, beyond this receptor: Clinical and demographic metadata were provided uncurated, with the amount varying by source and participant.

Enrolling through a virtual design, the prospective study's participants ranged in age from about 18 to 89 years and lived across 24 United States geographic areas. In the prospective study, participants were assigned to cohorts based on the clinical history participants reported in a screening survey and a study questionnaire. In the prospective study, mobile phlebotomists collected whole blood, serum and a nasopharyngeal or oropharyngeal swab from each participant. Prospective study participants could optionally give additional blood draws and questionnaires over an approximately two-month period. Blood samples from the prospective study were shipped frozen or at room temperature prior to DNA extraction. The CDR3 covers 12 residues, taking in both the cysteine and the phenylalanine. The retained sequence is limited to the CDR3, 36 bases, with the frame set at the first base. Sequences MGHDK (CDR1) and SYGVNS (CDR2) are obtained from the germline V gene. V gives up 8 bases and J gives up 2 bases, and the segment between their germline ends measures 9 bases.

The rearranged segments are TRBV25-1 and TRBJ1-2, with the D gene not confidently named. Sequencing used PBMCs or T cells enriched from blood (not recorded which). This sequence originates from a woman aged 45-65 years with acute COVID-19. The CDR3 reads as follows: CASRRGNYGYTF. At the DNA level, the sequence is TGTGCCAGCCGTCGGGGAAACTATGGCTACACCTTC.